The 5 T cell receptor beta chains in this list originate from one sample, sequenced in a study of CD8+CD57+ T cells in acquired aplastic anemia. Sequencing involved patients with CD8+CD57+ cell expansion previously shown by flow cytometry. For CDR3 and TCR beta VDJ profiling, genomic DNA was the template used. TCRdb re-called the reads with MiXCR, one entry per CDR3 protein. This sample has about 160,000 distinct CDR3 sequences, with around half found just once. What was sequenced was sorted CD4+, CD8+, or CD8+CD57+ T cells (not recorded which) from PBMCs. The receptors here all came from a human donor with aplastic anemia.

Written as DNA, the CDR3 is TGCAGTGCTAGACCGACTAGCGGTAGATCCTACAATGAGCAGTTCTTC. Translated, it gives CSARPTSGRSYNEQFF. The chain employs TRBV20-1 and TRBJ2-1; 9 bases are a match to TRBD2. This CDR3 has 16 amino acids. Unmatched junction bases numbered 6, after V lost 2 bases and J lost 1 base. Germline V gene lookup returns CDR1 DFQATT and CDR2 SNEGSKA (reference sequence).

This clonotype was detected only a few times. The chain joins TRBV2 to TRBJ2-7, with 10 bases that match TRBD1. Trimming took 8 bases from V and 5 from J; bases not matched to a gene: 9. The CDR3 is made up of 14 amino acids. Germline V gives CDR1 SNHLY, CDR2 FYNNEI. CDR3 nucleotide sequence: TGTGCCAGCCGTCCCGGGACAGGGGCGCACGAGCAGTACTTC. Its protein product is CASRPGTGAHEQYF. Using reference TRBV2 and TRBJ2-7 for the parts outside the CDR3, the full variable domain is EPEVTQTPSHQVTQMGQEVILRCVPISNHLYFYWYRQILGQKVEFLVSFYNNEISEKSEIFDDQFSVERPDGSNFTLKIRSTKLEDSAMYFCASRPGTGAHEQYFGPGTRLTVT.

This clonotype was detected ten times or more. This chain uses TRBV12-3 or TRBV12-4 with TRBJ2-2; D gene ambiguous. Trimming took 8 bases from V and 7 from J, leaving 11 bases between them. CDR3 length: 12 amino acids. Here the CDR3 DNA reads TGTGCCAGCGGGATAGAGGACGGGGAGCTGTTTTTT. This encodes CASGIEDGELFF.

Comments on this clonotype: A much bigger clone sits one base away, suggesting this may be a read error. This chain's CDR3 is CASGWTGDESNYGYAF. DNA for the CDR3: TGTGCTAGTGGGTGGACAGGGGATGAATCTAACTATGGCTACGCCTTC. The chain employs TRBV12-5 and TRBJ1-2; TRBD1 agrees at 9 bases. Looked up from germline, CDR1 is LGHNT and CDR2 is FRNRAP. This CDR3 region has 16 residues.

This clonotype showed up many times. This chain uses TRBV5-4 with TRBJ2-1; 10 positions agree with TRBD2. Trimming at V came to 0 bases and at J to 10 bases, leaving 10 bases not matched to a gene. This CDR3 is 16 amino acids long. Germline V gene sequence: CDR1 SGHNT, CDR2 YYREEE (reference sequence). The CDR3 nucleotides are TGTGCCAGCAGCTTGGCTTCCGGGACTAGCGCACGCGAGCAGTTCTTC. Protein product: CASSLASGTSAREQFF.